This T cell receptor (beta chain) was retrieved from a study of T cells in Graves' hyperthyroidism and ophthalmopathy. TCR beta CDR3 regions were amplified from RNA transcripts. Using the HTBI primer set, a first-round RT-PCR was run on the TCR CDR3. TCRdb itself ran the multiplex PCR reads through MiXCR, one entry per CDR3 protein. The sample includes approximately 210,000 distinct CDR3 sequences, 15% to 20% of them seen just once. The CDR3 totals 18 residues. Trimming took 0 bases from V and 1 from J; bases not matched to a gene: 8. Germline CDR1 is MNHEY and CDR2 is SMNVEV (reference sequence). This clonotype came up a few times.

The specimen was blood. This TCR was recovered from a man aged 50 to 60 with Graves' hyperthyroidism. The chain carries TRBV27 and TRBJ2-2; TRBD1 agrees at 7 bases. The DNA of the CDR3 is TGTGCCAGCAGTTTATCGACCCCACAGGGGTGGAACACCGGGGAGCTGTTTTTT. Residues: CASSLSTPQGWNTGELFF.